The 12 T cell receptor beta chains below all came from one sample that was sequenced in a study of vaccination and CD4 T cells after COVID-19. Antigens of these TCRs are unknown. The treatment here: roughly 10-day PBMC culture with coronavirus spike peptide pools or control peptides (ViraFEST assay). Cultured CD4+ T cells had their DNA profiled by the Oncomine TCR Beta short-read assay. Using its own MiXCR run on the PCR reads, TCRdb lists one record per CDR3 protein. The table shows about 5,700 distinct CDR3 sequences, with around 32% occurring only once. Source: CD4+ T cells from blood, cultured in vitro, taken after SARS-CoV-2 vaccination. All receptors come from a human donor who had recovered from COVID-19.

V gene TRBV6-5 combines with J gene TRBJ2-7; TRBD1 or TRBD2 may be the D gene (5 bases each). The germline CDR1 and CDR2 sequences are MNHEY and SVGAGI. V was clipped by 2 bases and J by 1 base, with 12 bases between them. The CDR3 loop spans 15 amino acids. The CDR3 DNA sequence: TGTGCCAGCAGTTACCGAGGGGCGGGTTCCTACGAGCAGTACTTC. As protein: CASSYRGAGSYEQYF.

The chain combines TRBV7-9 with TRBJ2-3, with TRBD2 matching 14 bases. Looked up from germline, CDR1 is SEHNR and CDR2 is FQNEAQ (reference sequence). This CDR3 has 16 amino acids. J lost 5 bases, V lost 4 bases, and 5 bases had no gene match. The CDR3 DNA is TGTGCCAGCAGCTGGGGACTAGCGGGAGTGGGAGATACGCAGTATTTT. Protein product: CASSWGLAGVGDTQYF. Based on the CDR3 plus reference TRBV7-9 and TRBJ2-3, the full variable domain is DTGVSQNPRHKITKRGQNVTFRCDPISEHNRLYWYRQTLGQGPEFLTYFQNEAQLEKSRLLSDRFSAERPKGSFSTLEIQRTEQGDSAMYLCASSWGLAGVGDTQYFGPGTRLTVL.

The V and J genes are TRBV6-1 and TRBJ2-3; TRBD1 matches 11 bases. CDR3 size: 15 residues. V shed 8 bases and J 5 bases; nucleotides not matched to a gene: 9. Germline lookup yields CDR1 MNHNS and CDR2 SASEGT. The CDR3 DNA reads TGTGCCAGCGCAGCCGGGACAGGGGGTAAAGATACGCAGTATTTT. Protein sequence: CASAAGTGGKDTQYF.

This clonotype was detected a few times. The rearrangement links TRBV7-8 to TRBJ1-1; D may be TRBD1 (5 bases). In germline, CDR1 is SGHVS, CDR2 FQNEAQ. Deletions cut 2 bases from V and 3 bases from J, with 10 bases between. This CDR3 contains 14 residues. CDR3 coding DNA: TGTGCCAGCAGCTTATGGCAGGGCCACACTGAAGCTTTCTTT. This codes for CASSLWQGHTEAFF.

The J gene is TRBJ2-3, the V gene TRBV20-1; D unresolved. CDR1 is DFQATT and CDR2 is SNEGSKA in the germline V gene (reference sequence). CDR3 length equals 12 residues. Trimming took 1 base from V and 4 from J, leaving 6 bases between them. For the CDR3, the DNA is TGCAGTGCTAGAGGGCGAGCAGATACGCAGTATTTT. It is translated as CSARGRADTQYF.

The chain has TRBV11-3 and TRBJ2-5; no reliable D call. Trimming shortened V by 3 bases and J by 4 bases, and 9 bases separated the two germline ends. The germline gives CDR1 SGHNT, CDR2 YENEEA. The length of the CDR3 is 13 residues. The CDR3 is CASSLQWGETQYF. The CDR3 nucleotides are TGTGCCAGCAGCTTGCAGTGGGGAGAGACCCAGTACTTC.

This rearrangement joins TRBV5-4 to TRBJ1-6; 9 bases fit TRBD1. With V trimmed by 3 bases and J by 7 bases, 5 bases remained unmatched. In germline, CDR1 is SGHNT, CDR2 YYREEE (reference sequence). This CDR3 has 15 amino acids. CDR3 in DNA: TGTGCCAGCAGCTACGCCGGGACAGGGAATTCACCCCTCCACTTT. Its protein is CASSYAGTGNSPLHF.

In its sample, this clonotype was seen a few times. The rearrangement joins TRBV19 to TRBJ2-1, with TRBD2 matching 8 bases. This CDR3 spans 16 amino acids. Germline assignment: CDR1 LNHDA and CDR2 SQIVND (reference sequence). The ends lost 1 base at V and 2 bases at J; junction bases unmatched: 4. In DNA form, the CDR3 reads TGTGCCAGTAGTATAGGAGGGCGGGGGGCCTACAATGAGCAGTTCTTC. It translates to CASSIGGRGAYNEQFF.

V is TRBV10-3 and J is TRBJ2-1; TRBD1 might be the D (5 bases). Germline CDR1 ENHRY, CDR2 SYGVKD. The V end lost 0 bases, the J end lost 6 bases, and 21 bases lay between the germline ends. This CDR3 spans 18 amino acids. CDR3 DNA: TGTGCCATCAGTGAGTCGGGGCTTGGGCGAGCAGGCCCCAATGAGCAGTTCTTC. Translating gives CAISESGLGRAGPNEQFF.

This clonotype came up a few times. The V call is TRBV28, the J call TRBJ1-1; D is unclear. Germline assignment: CDR1 MDHEN and CDR2 SYDVKM. The CDR3 has 14 residues. The V end lost 3 bases, the J end lost 1 base, and 9 bases lay between the germline ends. The DNA of the CDR3 is TGTGCCAGCAGTTTGGGGAGTGGGAACACTGAAGCTTTCTTT. Its translation is CASSLGSGNTEAFF.

The chain uses TRBV29-1 and TRBJ2-7; possible D gene TRBD2, 7 bases. Deletions cut 4 bases from V and 5 bases from J, with 12 bases between. Germline assignment: CDR1 SQVTM and CDR2 ANQGSEA. The CDR3 has 12 amino acids. The CDR3 bases are TGCAGCGTTGTGGGGGGGCTCAACGAGCAGTACTTC. Its translation: CSVVGGLNEQYF.

This chain joins TRBV7-8 and TRBJ2-7, with 9 bases matching TRBD1. The J segment lost 1 base and the V segment lost 2 bases, leaving 6 bases of the junction unmatched. Per germline, CDR1 SGHVS and CDR2 FQNEAQ. This CDR3 spans 16 amino acids. The CDR3 loop is CASSLRGTGQSYEQYF. The CDR3 DNA reads as TGTGCCAGCAGCTTAAGGGGGACAGGGCAATCCTACGAGCAGTACTTC.